Listed below are T cell receptor beta chains from one sample, sequenced in a study of blood T cells in healthy people across ages. One entry per CDR3 protein results from TCRdb running MiXCR on the 5' RACE reads. Altogether 700,000 or so distinct CDR3 sequences are present, about a fifth being singletons, with the ten largest covering around a fifth. The sample consisted of blood. Every receptor here comes from a man between 70 and 80 years old in good health. The CDR3 runs from the conserved cysteine through the conserved F or W. The D gene is left open where the match is weak. Part of the rows lack a size; the others show once, few, many or a class for expanded clones.

cdr3_length,j_call,clone_size,d_call,v_call,cdr3_nt,cdr3_aa
15,TRBJ2-4,.,.,TRBV27,TGTGCCAGCAGTTTATCGATCAGTCCCAAAAACATTCAGTACTTC,CASSLSISPKNIQYF
15,TRBJ2-1,few,.,TRBV20-1,TGCAGTGCTAGACTAAGGGAGCTTGCCTACAATGAGCAGTTCTTC,CSARLRELAYNEQFF
15,TRBJ1-3,few,.,TRBV7-6,TGTGCCAGCAGCTTAGGAGCGGCCTCTGGAAACACCATATATTTT,CASSLGAASGNTIYF
13,TRBJ1-2,.,.,TRBV12-3/TRBV12-4,TGTGCCAGCAGTTTAGCGCAGAGCTATGGCTACACCTTC,CASSLAQSYGYTF
13,TRBJ1-1,.,.,TRBV5-6,TGTGCCAGCAAGCCCGGCGAGGGGACCAAAGCTTTCTTT,CASKPGEGTKAFF
15,TRBJ1-6,few,TRBD1,TRBV20-1,TGCAGTGCCTCGGACAGGGCTACCTATAATTCACCCCTCCACTTT,CSASDRATYNSPLHF
11,TRBJ2-2,few,.,TRBV7-2,TGTGCCGCCCAAGGTGCCGGGGAGCTGTTTTTT,CAAQGAGELFF
14,TRBJ2-5,.,.,TRBV3-1,TGTGCCAGCAGCCAAGCAGGGAGTCGAGAGACCCAGTACTTC,CASSQAGSRETQYF
16,TRBJ2-1,.,TRBD2,TRBV14,TGTGCCAGCAGCCAAGGTAGCGGGAGGCTTAACAATGAGCAGTTCTTC,CASSQGSGRLNNEQFF
19,TRBJ2-2,few,TRBD2,TRBV2,TGTGCCAGCAGTGAATGGGGGGGACTAGCGGGGGCGAACACCGGGGAGCTGTTTTTT,CASSEWGGLAGANTGELFF
16,TRBJ1-3,few,.,TRBV12-3/TRBV12-4,TGTGCCAGCACCCAGTTTGGGGCAGTCTCTGGAAACACCATATATTTT,CASTQFGAVSGNTIYF
15,TRBJ1-2,.,TRBD1,TRBV5-1,TGCGCCAGCAGCGGAGGACAGGGCATTGACTGTGGCTACACCTTC,CASSGGQGIDCGYTF
14,TRBJ1-3,.,.,TRBV7-2,TGTGCCAGCAGCTATACAGGGTACGGAAACACCATATATTTT,CASSYTGYGNTIYF
13,TRBJ1-4,few,.,TRBV6-4,TGTGCCAGCGCAAGGGAGAGGGATGAAAAACTGTTTTTT,CASARERDEKLFF
13,TRBJ2-3,few,TRBD2,TRBV11-3,TGTGCCAGCAGGACTAGCGCCACAGATACGCAGTATTTT,CASRTSATDTQYF
14,TRBJ1-1,.,.,TRBV19,TGTGCCAGTAGTGTCGACAGCGGAAACACTGAAGCTTTCTTT,CASSVDSGNTEAFF
13,TRBJ1-5,few,.,TRBV19,TGTGCTCCCCTGGTTGATAGCAATCAGCCCCAGCATTTT,CAPLVDSNQPQHF
14,TRBJ2-5,.,.,TRBV7-8,TGTGCCAGCACTTTGGGTGGAGTCCAAGAGACCCAGTACTTC,CASTLGGVQETQYF
12,TRBJ2-7,few,.,TRBV27,TGTGCCAGTAGCCTCGCGGGGGCCGAGCAGTACTTC,CASSLAGAEQYF
14,TRBJ2-3,many,.,TRBV7-8,TGTGCCAGCAGCTCCGGGACTTCTCACTCGTCGCAGTATTTT,CASSSGTSHSSQYF
15,TRBJ1-1,few,.,TRBV4-1,TGCGCCAGCAGCCAAGATACCGGGGGCAACGCTGAAGCTTTCTTT,CASSQDTGGNAEAFF
12,TRBJ1-3,.,.,TRBV9,TGTGCCAGCACTCGGGTTGGAAACACCATATATTTT,CASTRVGNTIYF
19,TRBJ2-5,.,.,TRBV14,TGTGCCAGCAGCCAAGGGTTATTAGCGGAACCCCGGAGAGGAGAGACCCAGTACTTC,CASSQGLLAEPRRGETQYF
12,TRBJ1-5,many,.,TRBV18,TGTGCCAGCTCCCCTGGGGATCAGCCCCAGCATTTT,CASSPGDQPQHF
16,TRBJ1-2,few,TRBD1,TRBV28,TGTGCCAGCAGCCCCTCGGGGACAGAACATTACTATGGCTACACCTTC,CASSPSGTEHYYGYTF
13,TRBJ1-1,.,.,TRBV12-3/TRBV12-4,TGTGCCATAAAACAGGGTAGTCGCACTGAAGCTTTCTTT,CAIKQGSRTEAFF
14,TRBJ1-1,.,TRBD1,TRBV30,TGTGCCTGGCAAACGGGACAGGGGAACACTGAAGCTTTCTTT,CAWQTGQGNTEAFF
15,TRBJ2-7,.,.,TRBV5-1,TGCGCCAGCAGCTTGACGGGGGACAGTTCTACGAAGCAGTACTTC,CASSLTGDSSTKQYF
14,TRBJ2-3,few,.,TRBV2,TGTGCCAGCAGGGCCTATAAACCCACAGATACGCAGTATTTT,CASRAYKPTDTQYF
14,TRBJ2-4,.,TRBD2,TRBV6-2/TRBV6-3,TGTGCCAGCAGCGAATCTAGCGGCAAAAACATTCAGTACTTC,CASSESSGKNIQYF
11,TRBJ2-5,.,TRBD2,TRBV10-3,TGTGTCATATCCGCAGCGGGGGAGCAGTACTTC,CVISAAGEQYF
16,TRBJ1-6,few,.,TRBV12-3/TRBV12-4,TGTGCCAGCAGGCCAGACAGATCACCTAGAAATTCACCCCTCCACTTT,CASRPDRSPRNSPLHF
15,TRBJ2-7,.,.,TRBV5-1,TGCGCCAGCAGCTTAGGAGGGGATGCCCGCTACGAGCAGTACTTC,CASSLGGDARYEQYF
15,TRBJ2-3,once,.,TRBV12-3/TRBV12-4,TGTGCCAGCAGTTTAGCCAGTGCGGCAGGAGATACGCAGTATTTT,CASSLASAAGDTQYF
13,TRBJ1-4,.,.,TRBV21-1,.,CASSARLLKNCFF
15,TRBJ2-3,many,TRBD2,TRBV7-2,TGTGCCAGCAGAAGACTAGCGGGATCCGTAGATACGCAGTATTTT,CASRRLAGSVDTQYF
14,TRBJ2-5,few,.,TRBV15,TGTGCCACCAGCAGACCCCAATCCCAAGAGACCCAGTACTTC,CATSRPQSQETQYF
13,TRBJ2-3,few,.,TRBV29-1,TGCAGCGTAAGGGACTCTGGGAGAGATACGCAGTATTTT,CSVRDSGRDTQYF
16,TRBJ2-3,few,TRBD1,TRBV5-1,TGCGCCAGCAGCCGGACAGGGGACTCGAGCACAGATACGCAGTATTTT,CASSRTGDSSTDTQYF
15,TRBJ1-2,.,TRBD1,TRBV18,TGTGCCAGCTCACCCCGTAATGACAGGGTAAACGGCTACACCTTC,CASSPRNDRVNGYTF
12,TRBJ2-1,few,TRBD2,TRBV20-1,TGCAGTGCTATAGGGACTAGCAATGAGCAGTTCTTC,CSAIGTSNEQFF
24,TRBJ2-1,.,TRBD1,TRBV28,TGTGCCAGCGAACCTCTAGGGGGACAGGGTATGGCTAGCGGAAGGTCGGGCCCCTACAATGAGCAGTTCTTC,CASEPLGGQGMASGRSGPYNEQFF
13,TRBJ2-7,.,.,TRBV12-3/TRBV12-4,TGTGCCAGCAGTCCCTCCGGATCCTACGAGCAGTACTTC,CASSPSGSYEQYF
12,TRBJ2-7,.,.,TRBV20-1,TGCAGTTTAGGAGGGGGGACCTACGAGCAGTACTTC,CSLGGGTYEQYF
12,TRBJ2-3,few,.,TRBV12-3/TRBV12-4,TGTGCCAGCAGCCCACTAGGGATTCTGCAGTATTTT,CASSPLGILQYF
15,TRBJ1-4,few,TRBD1,TRBV11-2,TGTGCCAGCAGCCCCGTAACAGGGGGCGGTGAAAAACTGTTTTTT,CASSPVTGGGEKLFF
14,TRBJ2-2,few,.,TRBV11-2,TGTGCCAGCAGCTTAAGGGGGAGGTCCGGGGAGCTGTTTTTT,CASSLRGRSGELFF
15,TRBJ2-5,.,TRBD2,TRBV20-1,TGCAGTGCTAACCCTGGGACTAGCGGGAGTCAGACCCAGTACTTC,CSANPGTSGSQTQYF
15,TRBJ2-3,once,TRBD2,TRBV5-1,TGCGCCAGCAGCCCCGGGACTAGGGCCACAGATACGCAGTATTTT,CASSPGTRATDTQYF
15,TRBJ1-1,many,.,TRBV5-1,TGCGCCAGCAGCTTGCAACCTGTGGAGGGTGCGGAAGCTTTCTTT,CASSLQPVEGAEAFF
14,TRBJ2-1,many,.,TRBV2,TGTGCCAGTGTTCTAGCGCAATCCTACAATGAGCAGTTCTTC,CASVLAQSYNEQFF
16,TRBJ2-6,few,.,TRBV6-6,TGTGCCAGCAGCGGAATCTCAGGGCTTGGGGCCAACGTCCTGACTTTC,CASSGISGLGANVLTF
15,TRBJ2-5,.,TRBD2,TRBV5-1,TGCGCCAGCAGCTTGGCGCGACTAGCGGAAGAGACCCAGTACTTC,CASSLARLAEETQYF
15,TRBJ1-2,.,.,TRBV19,TGTGCCAGTAGTCCCCTGGCAGGGAAGGGCTATGGCTACACCTTC,CASSPLAGKGYGYTF
12,TRBJ2-3,.,TRBD2,TRBV20-1,TGCAGTGCCCGGGACTACAAAGATACGCAGTATTTT,CSARDYKDTQYF